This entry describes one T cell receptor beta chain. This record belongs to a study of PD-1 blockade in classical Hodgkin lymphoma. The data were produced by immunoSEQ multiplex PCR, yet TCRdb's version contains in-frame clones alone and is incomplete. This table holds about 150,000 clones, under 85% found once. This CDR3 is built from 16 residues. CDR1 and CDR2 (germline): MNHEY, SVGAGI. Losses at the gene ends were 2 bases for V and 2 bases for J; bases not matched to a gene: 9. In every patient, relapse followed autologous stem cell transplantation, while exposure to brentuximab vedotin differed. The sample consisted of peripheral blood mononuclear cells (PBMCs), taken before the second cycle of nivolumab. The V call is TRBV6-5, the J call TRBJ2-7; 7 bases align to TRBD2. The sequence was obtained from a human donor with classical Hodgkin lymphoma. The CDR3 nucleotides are TGTGCCAGCAGTTACGATGGGGCGGGAGTTGCCTACGAGCAGTACTTC. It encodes CASSYDGAGVAYEQYF.